This passage covers 2 T cell receptor beta chains from one sample sequenced in a study of blood T cell repertoires in COVID-19. Repertoires were generated with immunoSEQ multiplex PCR, while TCRdb's copy carries only in-frame clones and drops some. Of tens of thousands of clones in the sample, approximately 91% were seen once. Sequencing was performed on peripheral blood. The receptor set was obtained from a man in his 70s with acute or convalescent COVID-19.

The sample holds a few counts of this clone. This chain uses TRBV27 with TRBJ2-3; D is possibly TRBD1 (6 bases). The CDR3 consists of 15 residues. The V gene's germline CDR1 is MNHEY and CDR2 SMNVEV (reference sequence). V was trimmed by 5 bases and J by 6 bases, leaving 18 bases between them. The CDR3 DNA is TGTGCCAGCAGTGAAACAGGGTTTCGAGGGGATACGCAGTATTTT. Translated: CASSETGFRGDTQYF.

The chain combines TRBV19 with TRBJ2-3, with 8 nucleotides matching TRBD2. This CDR3 is built from 16 residues. Germline V gene lookup returns CDR1 LNHDA and CDR2 SQIVND (reference sequence). After removal of 3 bases from V and 0 bases from J, the junction contained 5 bases not matched to a gene. The CDR3 coding sequence is TGTGCCAGTAGTATTCCCCGGGAGGGGAGCACAGATACGCAGTATTTT. Encoded protein: CASSIPREGSTDTQYF.